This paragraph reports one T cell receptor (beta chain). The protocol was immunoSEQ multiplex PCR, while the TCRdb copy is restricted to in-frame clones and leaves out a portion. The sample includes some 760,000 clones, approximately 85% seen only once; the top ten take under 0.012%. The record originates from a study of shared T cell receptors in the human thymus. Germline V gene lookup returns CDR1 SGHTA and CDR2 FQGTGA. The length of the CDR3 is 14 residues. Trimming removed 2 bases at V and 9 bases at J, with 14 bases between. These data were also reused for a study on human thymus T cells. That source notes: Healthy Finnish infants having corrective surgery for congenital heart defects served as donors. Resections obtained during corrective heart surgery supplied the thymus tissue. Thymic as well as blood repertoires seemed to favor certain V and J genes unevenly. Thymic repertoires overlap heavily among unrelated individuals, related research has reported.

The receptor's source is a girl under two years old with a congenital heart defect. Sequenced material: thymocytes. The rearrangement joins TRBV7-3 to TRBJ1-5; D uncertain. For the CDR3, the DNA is TGTGCCAGCAGCTTATATGGCGGACTGGGGCCCCAGCATTTT. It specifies CASSLYGGLGPQHF.